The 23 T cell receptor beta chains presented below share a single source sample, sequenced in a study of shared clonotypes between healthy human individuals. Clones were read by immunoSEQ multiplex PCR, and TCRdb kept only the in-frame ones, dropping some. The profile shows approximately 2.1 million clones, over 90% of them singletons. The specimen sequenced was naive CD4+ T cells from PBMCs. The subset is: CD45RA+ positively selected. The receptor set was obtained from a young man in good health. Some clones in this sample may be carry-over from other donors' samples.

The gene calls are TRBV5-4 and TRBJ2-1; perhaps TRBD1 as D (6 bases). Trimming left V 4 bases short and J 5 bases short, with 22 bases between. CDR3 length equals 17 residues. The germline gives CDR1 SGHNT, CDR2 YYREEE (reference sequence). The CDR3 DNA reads TGTGCCAGCAGCCCGAACGTAGGGCAGGGGATAGACAATGAGCAGTTCTTC. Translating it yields CASSPNVGQGIDNEQFF. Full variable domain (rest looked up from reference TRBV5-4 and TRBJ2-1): ETGVTQSPTHLIKTRGQQVTLRCSSQSGHNTVSWYQQALGQGPQFIFQYYREEENGRGNFPPRFSGLQFPNYSSELNVNALELDDSALYLCASSPNVGQGIDNEQFFGPGTRLTVL.

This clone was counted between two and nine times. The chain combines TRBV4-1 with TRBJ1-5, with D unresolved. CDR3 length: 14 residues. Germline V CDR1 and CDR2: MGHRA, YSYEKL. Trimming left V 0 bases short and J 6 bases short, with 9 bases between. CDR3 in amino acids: CASSQDPRVQPQHF. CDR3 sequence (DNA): TGCGCCAGCAGCCAAGATCCGAGGGTTCAGCCCCAGCATTTT.

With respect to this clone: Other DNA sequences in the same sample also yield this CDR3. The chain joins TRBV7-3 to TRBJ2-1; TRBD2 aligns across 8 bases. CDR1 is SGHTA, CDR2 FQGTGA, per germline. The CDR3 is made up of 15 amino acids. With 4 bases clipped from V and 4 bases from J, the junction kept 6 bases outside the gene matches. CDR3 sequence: CASSSSGSAYNEQFF. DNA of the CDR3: TGTGCCAGCAGCTCGAGCGGGAGTGCGTACAATGAGCAGTTCTTC. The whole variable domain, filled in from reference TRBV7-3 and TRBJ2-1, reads GAGVSQTPSNKVTEKGKYVELRCDPISGHTALYWYRQSLGQGPEFLIYFQGTGAADDSGLPNDRFFAVRPEGSVSTLKIQRTERGDSAVYLCASSSSGSAYNEQFFGPGTRLTVL.

CDR3 DNA: TGTGCCAGCGCCACGGGCCCCCCGGCTGACAATGAGCAGTTCTTC. This sequence encodes CASATGPPADNEQFF. The chain uses TRBV6-6 and TRBJ2-1, with no clear D. The germline gives CDR1 MNHNY, CDR2 SVGAGI (reference sequence). The germline V and J ends were trimmed by 8 bases and 5 bases, with 19 bases remaining between them. The CDR3 spans 15 residues.

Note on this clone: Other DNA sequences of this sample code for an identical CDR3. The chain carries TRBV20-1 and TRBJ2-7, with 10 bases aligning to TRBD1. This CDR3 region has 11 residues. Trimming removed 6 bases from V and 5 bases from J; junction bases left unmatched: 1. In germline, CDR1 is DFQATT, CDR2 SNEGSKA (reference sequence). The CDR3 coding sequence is TGCAGTGCGGGACAGGGGAACGAGCAGTACTTC. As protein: CSAGQGNEQYF.

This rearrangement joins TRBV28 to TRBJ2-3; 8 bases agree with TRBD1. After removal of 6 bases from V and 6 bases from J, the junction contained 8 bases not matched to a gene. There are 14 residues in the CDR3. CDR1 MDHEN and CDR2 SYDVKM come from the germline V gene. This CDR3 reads CASSPDRARDTQYF. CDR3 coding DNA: TGTGCCAGCAGCCCGGACAGGGCACGGGATACGCAGTATTTT.

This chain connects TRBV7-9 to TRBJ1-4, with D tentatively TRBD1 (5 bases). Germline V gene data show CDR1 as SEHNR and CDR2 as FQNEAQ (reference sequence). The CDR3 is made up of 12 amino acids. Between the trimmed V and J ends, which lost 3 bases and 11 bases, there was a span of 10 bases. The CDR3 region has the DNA TGTGCCAGCAGCTTGGGGGTTTGGAAACTGTTTTTT. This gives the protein CASSLGVWKLFF.

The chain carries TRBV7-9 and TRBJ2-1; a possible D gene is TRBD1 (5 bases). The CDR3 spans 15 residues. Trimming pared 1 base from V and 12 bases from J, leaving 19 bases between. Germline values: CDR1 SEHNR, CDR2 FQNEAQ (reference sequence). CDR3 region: CASSLGQARASWQFF. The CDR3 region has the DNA TGTGCCAGCAGCTTAGGTCAAGCCAGGGCATCTTGGCAGTTCTTC. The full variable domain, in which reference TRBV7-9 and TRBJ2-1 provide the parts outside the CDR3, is DTGVSQNPRHKITKRGQNVTFRCDPISEHNRLYWYRQTLGQGPEFLTYFQNEAQLEKSRLLSDRFSAERPKGSFSTLEIQRTEQGDSAMYLCASSLGQARASWQFFGPGTRLTVL.

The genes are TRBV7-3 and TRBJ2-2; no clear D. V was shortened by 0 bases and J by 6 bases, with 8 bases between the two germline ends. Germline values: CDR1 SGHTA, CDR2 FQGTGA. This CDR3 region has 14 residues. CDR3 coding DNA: TGTGCCAGCAGCTTAACGTCGGGCGCCGGGGAGCTGTTTTTT. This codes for CASSLTSGAGELFF.

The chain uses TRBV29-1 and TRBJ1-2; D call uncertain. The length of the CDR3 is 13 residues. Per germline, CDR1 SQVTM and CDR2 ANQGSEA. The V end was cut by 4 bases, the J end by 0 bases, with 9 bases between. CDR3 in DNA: TGCAGCGTTGGCGGGCCAGCTAACTATGGCTACACCTTC. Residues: CSVGGPANYGYTF.

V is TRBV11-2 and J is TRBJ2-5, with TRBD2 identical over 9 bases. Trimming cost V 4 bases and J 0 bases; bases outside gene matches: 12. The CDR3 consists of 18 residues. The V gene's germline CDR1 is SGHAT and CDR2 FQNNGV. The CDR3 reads CASSSLTGLAGYQETQYF. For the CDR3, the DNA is TGTGCCAGCAGCTCCCTCACGGGGCTAGCGGGATACCAAGAGACCCAGTACTTC.

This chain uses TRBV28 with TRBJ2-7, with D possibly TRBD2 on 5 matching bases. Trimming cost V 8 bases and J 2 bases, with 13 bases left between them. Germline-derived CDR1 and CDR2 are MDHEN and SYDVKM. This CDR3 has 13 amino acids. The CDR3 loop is CASATRGPYEQYF. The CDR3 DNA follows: TGTGCCAGCGCGACCCGGGGTCCCTACGAGCAGTACTTC.

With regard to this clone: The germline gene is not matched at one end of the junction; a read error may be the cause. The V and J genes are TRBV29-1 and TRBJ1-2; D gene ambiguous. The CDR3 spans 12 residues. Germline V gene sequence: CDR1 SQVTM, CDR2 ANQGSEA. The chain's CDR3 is CSGRGENYGYTF. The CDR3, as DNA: TGCAGTGGGAGAGGAGAAAACTACGGCTACACCTTC.

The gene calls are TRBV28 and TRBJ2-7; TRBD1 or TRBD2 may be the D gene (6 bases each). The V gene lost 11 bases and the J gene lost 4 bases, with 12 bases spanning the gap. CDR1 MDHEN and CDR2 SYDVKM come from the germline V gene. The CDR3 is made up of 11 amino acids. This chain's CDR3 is CAGGTPYEQYF. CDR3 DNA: TGTGCCGGGGGGACACCTTACGAGCAGTACTTC.

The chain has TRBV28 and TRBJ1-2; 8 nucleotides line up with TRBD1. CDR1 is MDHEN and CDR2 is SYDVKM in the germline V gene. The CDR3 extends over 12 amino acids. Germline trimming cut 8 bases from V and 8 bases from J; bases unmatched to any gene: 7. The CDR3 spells CASGRGRDGYTF. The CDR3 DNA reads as TGTGCCAGCGGCAGGGGGCGCGACGGCTACACCTTC.

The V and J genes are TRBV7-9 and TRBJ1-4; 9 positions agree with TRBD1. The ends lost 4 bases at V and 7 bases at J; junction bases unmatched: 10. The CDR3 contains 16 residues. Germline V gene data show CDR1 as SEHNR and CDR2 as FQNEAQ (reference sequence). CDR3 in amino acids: CASSSANRGQIEKLFF. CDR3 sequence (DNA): TGTGCCAGCAGCTCAGCAAACAGGGGGCAGATTGAAAAACTGTTTTTT.

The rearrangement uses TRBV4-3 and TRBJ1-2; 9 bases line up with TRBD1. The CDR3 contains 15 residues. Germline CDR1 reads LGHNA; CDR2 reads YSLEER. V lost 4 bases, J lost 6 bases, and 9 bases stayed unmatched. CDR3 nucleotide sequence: TGCGCCAGCAGCCCGACCCGGACAGGGGTGAATGGCTACACCTTC. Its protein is CASSPTRTGVNGYTF.

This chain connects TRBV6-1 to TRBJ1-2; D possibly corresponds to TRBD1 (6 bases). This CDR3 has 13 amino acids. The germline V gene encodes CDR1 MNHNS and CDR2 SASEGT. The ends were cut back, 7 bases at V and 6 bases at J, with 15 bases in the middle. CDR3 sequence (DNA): TGTGCCAGCACCTCAAGACAGGATCATGGCTACACCTTC. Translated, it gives CASTSRQDHGYTF.

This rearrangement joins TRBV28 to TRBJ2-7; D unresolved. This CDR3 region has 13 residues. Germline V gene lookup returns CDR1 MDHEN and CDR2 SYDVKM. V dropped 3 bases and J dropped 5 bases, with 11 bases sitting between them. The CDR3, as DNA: TGTGCCAGCAGTTTGGGTGGGATTGACGAGCAGTACTTC. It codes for CASSLGGIDEQYF.

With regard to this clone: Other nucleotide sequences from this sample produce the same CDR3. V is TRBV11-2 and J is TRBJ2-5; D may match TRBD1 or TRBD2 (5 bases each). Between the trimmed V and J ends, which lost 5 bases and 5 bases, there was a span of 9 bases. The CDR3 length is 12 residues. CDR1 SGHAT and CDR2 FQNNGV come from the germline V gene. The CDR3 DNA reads TGTGCCAGCAGCCCGAGGGGTGAGACCCAGTACTTC. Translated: CASSPRGETQYF.

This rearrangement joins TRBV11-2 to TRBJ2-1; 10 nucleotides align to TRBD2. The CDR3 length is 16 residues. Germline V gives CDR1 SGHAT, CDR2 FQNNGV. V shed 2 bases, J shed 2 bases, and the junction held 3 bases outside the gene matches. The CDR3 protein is CASSLPAGGAYNEQFF. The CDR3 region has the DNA TGTGCCAGCAGCTTACCAGCGGGAGGGGCCTACAATGAGCAGTTCTTC.

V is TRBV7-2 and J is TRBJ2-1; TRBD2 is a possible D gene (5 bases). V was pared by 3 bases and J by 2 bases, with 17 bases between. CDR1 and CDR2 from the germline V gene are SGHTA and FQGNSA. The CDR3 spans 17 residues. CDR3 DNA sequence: TGTGCCAGCAGCTTCTCGGCCAGCGGACCCCCCTACAATGAGCAGTTCTTC. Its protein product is CASSFSASGPPYNEQFF.

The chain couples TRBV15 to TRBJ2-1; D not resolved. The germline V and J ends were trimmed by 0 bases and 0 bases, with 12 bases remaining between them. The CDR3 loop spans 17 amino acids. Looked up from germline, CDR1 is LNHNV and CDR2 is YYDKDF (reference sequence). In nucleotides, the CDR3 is TGTGCCACCAGCAGAGATCTTCGGGTGTTCTCCTACAATGAGCAGTTCTTC. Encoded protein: CATSRDLRVFSYNEQFF.